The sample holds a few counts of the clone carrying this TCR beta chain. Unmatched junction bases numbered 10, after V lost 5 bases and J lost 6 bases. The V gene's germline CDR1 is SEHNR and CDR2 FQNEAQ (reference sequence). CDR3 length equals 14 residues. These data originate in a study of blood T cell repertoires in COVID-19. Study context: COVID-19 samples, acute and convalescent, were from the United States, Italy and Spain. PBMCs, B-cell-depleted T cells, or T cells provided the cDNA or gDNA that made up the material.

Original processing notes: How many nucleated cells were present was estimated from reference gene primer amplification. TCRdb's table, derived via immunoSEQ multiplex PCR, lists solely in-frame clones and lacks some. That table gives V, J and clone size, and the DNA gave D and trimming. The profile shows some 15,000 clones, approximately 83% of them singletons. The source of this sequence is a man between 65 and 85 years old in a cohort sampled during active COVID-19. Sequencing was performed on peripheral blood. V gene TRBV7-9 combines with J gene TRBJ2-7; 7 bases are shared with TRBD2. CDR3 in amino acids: CASSPLGGSSEQYF. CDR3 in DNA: TGTGCCAGCAGCCCGTTAGGCGGGAGTAGCGAGCAGTACTTC.